The sample holds a few counts of the clone carrying this T cell receptor beta chain. A second PCR, run for about 7 to 11 cycles, used a sample-barcoded 5' primer plus a J-beta primer mix. TCRdb re-called the 5' RACE reads through MiXCR, storing one row per CDR3 protein. The sample has around 1,000,000 distinct CDR3 sequences; almost 25% are singletons. The sample comes from a study of blood T cells in healthy people across ages. In addition, the sample was reused for a study of T cells of mothers and their children.

This clonotype originated in a girl aged 2 to 10 in good health. Sequencing was performed on blood.

This chain's CDR3 is CASSRPRAGDYEQYF. The CDR3 DNA sequence: TGTGCCAGCAGTCGGCCCCGCGCAGGGGACTACGAGCAGTACTTC. The chain uses TRBV4-2 and TRBJ2-7; D is possibly TRBD1 (6 bases). Per the germline V gene, CDR1 is LGHNA and CDR2 is YNFKEQ. V lost 6 bases and J 3 bases, leaving 18 bases between the germline ends. The CDR3 totals 15 residues.